The present T cell receptor beta chain was sequenced within a study of T cell responses to AZD1222 COVID-19 vaccine. Points on this clone: The target antigen is unknown.

TCRdb's copy holds only in-frame clones and misses some; the assay was immunoSEQ multiplex PCR. The sample lists around 140,000 clones; 70% to 90% were seen once. Study-level findings and limits: The sample set comprised mostly white British donors with more females, and clonal diversity was possibly underestimated. The repertoires were collected only after the peak T cell response. Two doses of AZD1222 preceded a rise in Spike-specific TCR breadth and depth.

The trim removed 4 bases at V and 10 bases at J, leaving 10 bases unmatched. This CDR3 contains 13 residues. Germline loops: CDR1 MDHEN, CDR2 SYDVKM. This TCR was sampled from an adult who received the MenACWY meningococcal vaccine as a control. Here the sequenced sample was peripheral blood, taken 28 days after the second dose of the MenACWY control vaccine. The chain links TRBV28 to TRBJ2-7, with 7 bases aligning to TRBD2. The CDR3 sequence is CASSSTSARIQYV. In DNA, the CDR3 is TGTGCCAGCAGTTCAACTAGCGCCCGGATCCAGTACGTC.